This entry lists 26 T cell receptor beta chains sequenced from one sample in a study of CD8 T cell repertoires and HIV-1 epitope variants. These TCRs are of unknown antigen specificity. The assay was immunoSEQ multiplex PCR, and TCRdb's table has in-frame clones only and misses some. The top ten clones hold around two fifths of a sample with 5,500 to 7,000 clones, around two thirds of them seen once. The material sequenced was cultured CD8+ T cells derived from PBMCs. The origin of the receptors is a male donor with HIV.

The chain has TRBV27 and TRBJ1-1, with 10 bases fitting TRBD1. The CDR3 consists of 17 residues. Germline CDR1 is MNHEY and CDR2 is SMNVEV (reference sequence). J was trimmed by 4 bases and V by 4 bases; bases with no gene match: 12. The CDR3 DNA sequence: TGTGCCAGCAGTTCCCCCGGGACAGGGGTGATTTCCACTGAAGCTTTCTTT. The encoded protein is CASSSPGTGVISTEAFF.

The chain couples TRBV14 to TRBJ2-1, with TRBD2 identical over 8 bases. The CDR3 is 14 residues long. V shed 4 bases, J shed 7 bases, and the junction held 6 bases outside the gene matches. Germline V gene data show CDR1 as SGHDN and CDR2 as FVKESK. In DNA, the CDR3 is TGTGCCAGCAGCCCTATGAGCGGGAGAAATGAGCAGTTCTTC. Translating it yields CASSPMSGRNEQFF.

The V call is TRBV9, the J call TRBJ2-1, with 7 bases that match TRBD2. CDR3 size: 15 residues. After removal of 3 bases from V and 10 bases from J, the junction contained 13 bases not matched to a gene. Germline V CDR1 and CDR2: SGDLS, YYNGEE. The CDR3 DNA follows: TGTGCCAGCAGCGGGGCCGGGACTACCCTTGGGGAGCAGTTCTTC. Its protein is CASSGAGTTLGEQFF.

In nucleotides, the CDR3 is TGTGCCAGCAGGAATCAGCCCCAGCATTTT. As protein: CASRNQPQHF. The V call is TRBV6-5, the J call TRBJ1-5; no reliable D call. This CDR3 is built from 10 residues. Germline lookup yields CDR1 MNHEY and CDR2 SVGAGI. V was pared by 6 bases and J by 4 bases, with 1 base between.

The chain is built from TRBV7-9 and TRBJ1-1; D is possibly TRBD1 (5 bases). Deletions cut 5 bases from V and 1 base from J, with 14 bases between. CDR3 size: 15 residues. Germline loops: CDR1 SEHNR, CDR2 FQNEAQ (reference sequence). CDR3 DNA: TGTGCCAGCAGCCCACCGCGGGGCCAGAACACTGAAGCTTTCTTT. It specifies CASSPPRGQNTEAFF.

This clone was found once. J is TRBJ2-7 and V is TRBV19; D gene unclear. The CDR3 sequence is 14 residues long. Per the germline V gene, CDR1 is LNHDA and CDR2 is SQIVND (reference sequence). Trimming removed 5 bases from V and 4 bases from J, with 15 bases in between. CDR3 in amino acids: CASSPSGSQYEQYF. The CDR3 nucleotides are TGTGCCAGTAGTCCCTCCGGCAGTCAGTACGAGCAGTACTTC.

The chain combines TRBV7-3 with TRBJ2-1, with 9 nucleotides matching TRBD2. This CDR3 is 15 amino acids long. The trim removed 2 bases at V and 9 bases at J, leaving 8 bases unmatched. Germline V lookup: CDR1 SGHTA, CDR2 FQGTGA. The CDR3 bases are TGTGCCAGCAGCTTATCCGGCGGGGGGGCAGCTGAGCAGTTCTTC. Protein product: CASSLSGGGAAEQFF.

The genes are TRBV21-1 and TRBJ2-7; no DNA check was done on the table's D call, TRBD2. TRBV21-1 is termed a pseudogene. This CDR3 has 15 residues. The CDR3 reads CASSKVCGGSYEQYF. The CDR3 nucleotides are TGTGCCAGCAGCAAAGTTTGCGGCGGGTCCTACGAGCAGTACTTC.

This chain joins TRBV7-9 and TRBJ2-5; 7 nucleotides align to TRBD1. V lost 4 bases and J lost 3; bases outside the gene matches: 5. CDR1 and CDR2 (germline): SEHNR, FQNEAQ (reference sequence). The CDR3 is 14 residues long. The CDR3 spells CASSSRDREETQYF. In nucleotides, the CDR3 is TGTGCCAGCAGCTCACGTGACAGGGAAGAGACCCAGTACTTC.

A few counts support this clone. The junction shows a germline mismatch at one end, possibly a read error. This chain joins TRBV7-9 and TRBJ1-1, with unresolved D. This CDR3 contains 12 residues. Germline V lookup: CDR1 SEHNR, CDR2 FQNEAQ (reference sequence). The CDR3 region has the DNA TGTGCCAGCAGCTTAGTCAACACAGAAGCTTTCTTT. Protein: CASSLVNTEAFF.

V usage is TRBV19 and J usage is TRBJ1-2; tentatively, D is TRBD1 (6 bases). Germline CDR1 is LNHDA and CDR2 is SQIVND (reference sequence). Trimming removed 2 bases from V and 8 bases from J, with 24 bases in between. The CDR3 totals 17 residues. This CDR3 is CASSISVGLQGLEGYTF. CDR3 coding DNA: TGTGCCAGTAGTATATCCGTCGGGCTACAGGGCTTGGAAGGCTACACCTTC.

Relative to its sample, this clone is large (0.1 to 1%). The rearrangement joins TRBV19 to TRBJ2-7, with D perhaps matching TRBD2 (6 bases). V was clipped by 4 bases and J by 4 bases, with 14 bases between them. CDR1 and CDR2 from the germline V gene are LNHDA and SQIVND (reference sequence). The CDR3 contains 14 residues. Here the CDR3 DNA reads TGTGCCAGTAGTACCCTAGCGACAGAATACGAGCAGTACTTC. It specifies CASSTLATEYEQYF.

V usage is TRBV7-9 and J usage is TRBJ2-1; perhaps TRBD2 as D (6 bases). Germline-derived CDR1 and CDR2 are SEHNR and FQNEAQ (reference sequence). The CDR3 covers 14 residues. Deletions cut 2 bases from V and 4 bases from J, with 9 bases between. In nucleotides, the CDR3 is TGTGCCAGCAGCTTATGGGGGGAATACAATGAGCAGTTCTTC. It translates to CASSLWGEYNEQFF.

J is TRBJ2-7 and V is TRBV5-8; unclear D gene. Germline lookup yields CDR1 SGHTS and CDR2 YDEGEE. Trimming pared 4 bases from V and 4 bases from J, leaving 12 bases between. The CDR3 is made up of 13 amino acids. The CDR3 sequence: CASSPNHLYEQYF. CDR3 sequence (DNA): TGTGCCAGCAGCCCAAATCACCTATACGAGCAGTACTTC.

The J gene is TRBJ2-7, the V gene TRBV28; the D gene could be TRBD1 or TRBD2 (6 bases each). The CDR3 is made up of 14 amino acids. Germline-derived CDR1 and CDR2 are MDHEN and SYDVKM. The germline V and J ends were trimmed by 6 bases and 5 bases, with 17 bases remaining between them. The CDR3 loop is CASRPEGGRHEQYF. The CDR3 DNA reads as TGTGCCAGCAGACCCGAGGGGGGTCGGCACGAGCAGTACTTC.

The chain joins TRBV28 to TRBJ1-5; D remains unclear. Trimming cost V 2 bases and J 11 bases, with 13 bases left between them. CDR3 length: 13 amino acids. The germline V gene encodes CDR1 MDHEN and CDR2 SYDVKM. The CDR3 loop reads CASSLVDLRAQHF. The CDR3 DNA reads as TGTGCCAGCAGTTTAGTGGATCTTAGGGCCCAGCATTTT. Full variable domain (missing parts from reference TRBV28 and TRBJ1-5): DVKVTQSSRYLVKRTGEKVFLECVQDMDHENMFWYRQDPGLGLRLIYFSYDVKMKEKGDIPEGYSVSREKKERFSLILESASTNQTSMYLCASSLVDLRAQHFGDGTRLSIL.

This clone was found a few times. V gene TRBV4-1 combines with J gene TRBJ2-2; D possibly matches TRBD1 or TRBD2 (5 bases each). The CDR3 has 15 residues. V lost 2 bases, J lost 5 bases, and 12 bases lay in between. Per the germline V gene, CDR1 is MGHRA and CDR2 is YSYEKL. In nucleotides, the CDR3 is TGCGCCAGCAGCCAACAAGGGACGATGACCGGGGAGCTGTTTTTT. This translates into CASSQQGTMTGELFF.

This sequence joins TRBV10-1 and TRBJ2-1; unclear D gene. V dropped 0 bases and J dropped 4 bases, with 10 bases sitting between them. This CDR3 is built from 15 residues. Germline CDR1 WNHNN, CDR2 SYGVQD (reference sequence). CDR3 protein: CASSESLSEYNEQFF. CDR3 sequence (DNA): TGCGCCAGCAGTGAGTCTCTGTCGGAATACAATGAGCAGTTCTTC.

The chain uses TRBV5-4 and TRBJ1-2; unclear D gene. Germline V gene sequence: CDR1 SGHNT, CDR2 YYREEE (reference sequence). The CDR3 is made up of 14 amino acids. Trimming shortened V by 0 bases and J by 0 bases, and 6 bases separated the two germline ends. In DNA form, the CDR3 reads TGTGCCAGCAGCTTGGACGGTCCTAACTATGGCTACACCTTC. Amino acids: CASSLDGPNYGYTF. The variable domain in full, with the rest retrieved from reference TRBV5-4 and TRBJ1-2, is ETGVTQSPTHLIKTRGQQVTLRCSSQSGHNTVSWYQQALGQGPQFIFQYYREEENGRGNFPPRFSGLQFPNYSSELNVNALELDDSALYLCASSLDGPNYGYTFGSGTRLTVV.

This rearrangement joins TRBV7-2 to TRBJ1-2, with TRBD1 matching over 7 bases. The J segment lost 7 bases and the V segment lost 4 bases, leaving 6 bases of the junction unmatched. The germline V gene has CDR1 SGHTA and CDR2 FQGNSA. CDR3 length: 13 residues. The CDR3 protein is CASSSQGSSGYTF. Written as DNA, the CDR3 is TGTGCCAGCAGCTCACAGGGGTCGAGTGGCTACACCTTC.

This chain connects TRBV6-1 to TRBJ2-7; 7 bases match TRBD2. V gave up 7 bases and J gave up 2 bases; unmatched junction bases: 11. Germline loops: CDR1 MNHNS, CDR2 SASEGT. This CDR3 region has 15 residues. CDR3 loop: CASIMGRELPYEQYF. In DNA form, the CDR3 reads TGTGCCAGCATCATGGGGAGGGAGTTACCCTACGAGCAGTACTTC.

This clone is a singleton in its sample. The chain carries TRBV29-1 and TRBJ2-4; a weak D match, TRBD2 (6 bases). This CDR3 is 13 amino acids long. Trimming cost V 0 bases and J 4 bases, with 7 bases left between them. CDR1 and CDR2 (germline): SQVTM, ANQGSEA. CDR3 sequence reads: CSVEEGGKNIQYF. As DNA, the CDR3 is TGCAGCGTTGAAGAGGGGGGTAAAAACATTCAGTACTTC. The complete variable domain, with remaining parts taken from reference TRBV29-1 and TRBJ2-4, reads SAVISQKPSRDICQRGTSLTIQCQVDSQVTMMFWYRQQPGQSLTLIATANQGSEATYESGFVIDKFPISRPNLTFSTLTVSNMSPEDSSIYLCSVEEGGKNIQYFGAGTRLSVL.

This clone has more than one count but fewer than ten. The chain carries TRBV30 and TRBJ2-7; TRBD1 might be the D (5 bases). V dropped 5 bases and J dropped 1 base, with 12 bases sitting between them. This CDR3 contains 13 residues. Germline loops: CDR1 GTSNPN, CDR2 SVGIG (reference sequence). CDR3 nucleotide sequence: TGTGCCTGGGTCTCCGACAGTTCCTACGAGCAGTACTTC. Translation gives CAWVSDSSYEQYF.

The chain combines TRBV23-1 with TRBJ2-2; 15 bases line up with TRBD2. TRBV23-1 is an ORF, with its function uncertain. V lost 2 bases to trimming and J lost 9 bases; unmatched junction nucleotides: 7. This CDR3 is built from 17 residues. CDR3 amino acids: CASSQGTSGRIGRELFF. DNA for the CDR3: TGCGCCAGCAGTCAAGGGACTAGCGGGAGGATTGGCCGGGAGCTGTTTTTT.

DNA for the CDR3: TGTGCCAGCAGTGATTGGACAGGGGGAGATGAAAAACTGTTTTTT. Translated, it gives CASSDWTGGDEKLFF. The V gene is TRBV6-6, the J gene TRBJ1-4; 10 bases fit TRBD1. Germline V gene lookup returns CDR1 MNHNY and CDR2 SVGAGI (reference sequence). CDR3 size: 15 residues. Trimming at V came to 5 bases and at J to 6 bases, leaving 6 bases not matched to a gene.

This rearrangement joins TRBV28 to TRBJ2-7, with unresolved D. The CDR3 covers 12 residues. Looked up from germline, CDR1 is MDHEN and CDR2 is SYDVKM. Trimming left V 2 bases short and J 3 bases short, with 5 bases between. This chain's CDR3 is CASSLGSYEQYF. The CDR3 DNA is TGTGCCAGCAGTTTAGGCAGCTACGAGCAGTACTTC.